This T cell receptor (beta chain) was sequenced in a study of graft-versus-host responses after intestinal transplantation. For the study at large: Isolated intestinal, liver-intestinal, or multivisceral transplants were what recipients had. Recipients were all induced with anti-thymocyte globulin, then given tacrolimus and steroids for around three years. General study results and limits: Graft-versus-host to host-versus-graft clonal ratios in allografts were high in patients with graft-donor T cell macrochimerism. Some GvH clones appeared in ileal mucosa or blood before recipient bone marrow.

Only in-frame clones appear in the TCRdb table, and some are missing; sequencing was by immunoSEQ multiplex PCR. This table has around 130,000 clones, 90% to 95% appearing once. Concerning this clone: The target antigen is unknown.

Source: unstimulated CD4+ T cells sorted from spleen or lymph node cells, taken before intestinal transplant. The TCR originated in a human donor who received an intestinal transplant.

Written as DNA, the CDR3 is TGTGCCTGGAAGGAACCCGGACGGGGGGAAAAACTGTTTTTT. Amino acid sequence: CAWKEPGRGEKLFF. The genes are TRBV30 and TRBJ1-4, with D possibly matching TRBD1 (5 bases). V shed 4 bases and J shed 8 bases, with 17 bases lying between them. CDR1 and CDR2 from the germline V gene are GTSNPN and SVGIG (reference sequence). CDR3 length: 14 residues.